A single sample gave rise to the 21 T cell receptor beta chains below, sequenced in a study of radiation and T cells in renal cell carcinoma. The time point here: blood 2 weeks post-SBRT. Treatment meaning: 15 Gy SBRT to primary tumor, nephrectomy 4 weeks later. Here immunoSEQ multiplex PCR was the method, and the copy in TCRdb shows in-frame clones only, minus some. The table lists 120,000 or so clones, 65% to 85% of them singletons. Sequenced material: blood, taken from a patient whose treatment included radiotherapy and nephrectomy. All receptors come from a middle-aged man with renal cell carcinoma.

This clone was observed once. The CDR3 nucleotides are TGTGCCAGCAGTCCAGCAGGGGGTAATGAAAAACTGTTTTTT. It encodes CASSPAGGNEKLFF. The rearrangement joins TRBV6-6 to TRBJ1-4; TRBD1 matches at 7 bases. The CDR3 contains 14 residues. CDR1 MNHNY and CDR2 SVGAGI come from the germline V gene (reference sequence). V shed 5 bases, J shed 4 bases, and the junction held 4 bases outside the gene matches.

CDR3 protein: CASSLSRERTDTQYF. The CDR3 nucleotides are TGTGCCAGCAGTTTATCCAGGGAGAGAACAGATACGCAGTATTTT. The V gene is TRBV27, the J gene TRBJ2-3, with D perhaps being TRBD1 or TRBD2 (5 bases each). The CDR3 runs to 15 residues. CDR1 MNHEY and CDR2 SMNVEV come from the germline V gene (reference sequence). Trimming removed 0 bases from V and 3 bases from J, with 10 bases in between.

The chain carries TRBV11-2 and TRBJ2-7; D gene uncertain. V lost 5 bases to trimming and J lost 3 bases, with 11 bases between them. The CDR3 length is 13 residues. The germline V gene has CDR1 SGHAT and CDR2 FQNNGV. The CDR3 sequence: CASSRTGDYEQYF. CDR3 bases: TGTGCCAGCAGCCGGACGGGTGACTACGAGCAGTACTTC. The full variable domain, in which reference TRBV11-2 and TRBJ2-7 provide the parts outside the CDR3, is EAGVAQSPRYKIIEKRQSVAFWCNPISGHATLYWYQQILGQGPKLLIQFQNNGVVDDSQLPKDRFSAERLKGVDSTLKIQPAKLEDSAVYLCASSRTGDYEQYFGPGTRLTVT.

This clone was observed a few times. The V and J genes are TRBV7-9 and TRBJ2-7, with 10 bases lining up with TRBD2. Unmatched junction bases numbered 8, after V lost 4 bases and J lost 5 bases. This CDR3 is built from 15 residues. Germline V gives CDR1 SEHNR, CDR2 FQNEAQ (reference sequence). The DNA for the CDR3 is TGTGCCAGCAGCTCCGAGCGGGAGGGCCTCCACGAGCAGTACTTC. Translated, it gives CASSSEREGLHEQYF.

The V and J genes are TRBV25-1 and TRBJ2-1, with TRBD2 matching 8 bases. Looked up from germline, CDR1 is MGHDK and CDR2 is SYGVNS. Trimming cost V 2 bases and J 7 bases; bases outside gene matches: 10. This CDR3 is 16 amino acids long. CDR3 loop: CASSEAGSGIVNEQFF. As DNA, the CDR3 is TGTGCCAGCAGTGAAGCGGGTAGCGGGATAGTGAATGAGCAGTTCTTC.

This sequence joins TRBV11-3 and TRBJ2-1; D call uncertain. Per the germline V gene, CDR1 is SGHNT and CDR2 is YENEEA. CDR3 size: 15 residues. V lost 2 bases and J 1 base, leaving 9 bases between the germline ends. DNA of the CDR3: TGTGCCAGCAGCTTATCCGGTGGTTCCTACAATGAGCAGTTCTTC. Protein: CASSLSGGSYNEQFF. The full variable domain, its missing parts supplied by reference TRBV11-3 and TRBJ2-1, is EAGVVQSPRYKIIEKKQPVAFWCNPISGHNTLYWYLQNLGQGPELLIRYENEEAVDDSQLPKDRFSAERLKGVDSTLKIQPAELGDSAVYLCASSLSGGSYNEQFFGPGTRLTVL.

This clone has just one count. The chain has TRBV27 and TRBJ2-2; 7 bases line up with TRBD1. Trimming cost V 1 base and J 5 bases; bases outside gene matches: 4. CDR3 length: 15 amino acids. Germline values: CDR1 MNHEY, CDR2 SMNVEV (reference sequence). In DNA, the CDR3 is TGTGCCAGCAGTTTATGGGGACAGATGACCGGGGAGCTGTTTTTT. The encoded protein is CASSLWGQMTGELFF.

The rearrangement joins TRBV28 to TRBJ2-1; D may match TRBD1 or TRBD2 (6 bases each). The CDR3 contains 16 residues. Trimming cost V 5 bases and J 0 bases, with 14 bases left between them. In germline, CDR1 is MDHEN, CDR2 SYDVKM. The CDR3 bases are TGTGCCAGCAGTCCGTTAGCGGACAGCTCCTACAATGAGCAGTTCTTC. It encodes CASSPLADSSYNEQFF. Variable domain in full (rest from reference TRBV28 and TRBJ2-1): DVKVTQSSRYLVKRTGEKVFLECVQDMDHENMFWYRQDPGLGLRLIYFSYDVKMKEKGDIPEGYSVSREKKERFSLILESASTNQTSMYLCASSPLADSSYNEQFFGPGTRLTVL.

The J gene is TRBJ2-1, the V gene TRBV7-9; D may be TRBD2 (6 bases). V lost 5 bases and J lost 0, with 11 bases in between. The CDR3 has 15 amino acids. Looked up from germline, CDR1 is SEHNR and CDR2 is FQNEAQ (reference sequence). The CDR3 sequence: CASSGGTSSYNEQFF. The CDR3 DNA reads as TGTGCCAGCAGCGGGGGGACCAGCTCCTACAATGAGCAGTTCTTC.

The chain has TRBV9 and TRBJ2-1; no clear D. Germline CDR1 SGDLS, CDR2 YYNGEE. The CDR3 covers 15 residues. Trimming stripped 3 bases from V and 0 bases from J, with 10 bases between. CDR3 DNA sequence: TGTGCCAGCAGCGGCAGCCGAAACTCCTACAATGAGCAGTTCTTC. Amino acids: CASSGSRNSYNEQFF. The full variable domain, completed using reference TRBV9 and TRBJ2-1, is DSGVTQTPKHLITATGQRVTLRCSPRSGDLSVYWYQQSLDQGLQFLIQYYNGEERAKGNILERFSAQQFPDLHSELNLSSLELGDSALYFCASSGSRNSYNEQFFGPGTRLTVL.

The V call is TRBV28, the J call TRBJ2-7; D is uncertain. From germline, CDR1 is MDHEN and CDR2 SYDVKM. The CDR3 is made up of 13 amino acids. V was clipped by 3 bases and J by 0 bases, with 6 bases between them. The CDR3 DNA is TGTGCCAGCAGTTTTTGGAGCTCCTACGAGCAGTACTTC. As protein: CASSFWSSYEQYF.

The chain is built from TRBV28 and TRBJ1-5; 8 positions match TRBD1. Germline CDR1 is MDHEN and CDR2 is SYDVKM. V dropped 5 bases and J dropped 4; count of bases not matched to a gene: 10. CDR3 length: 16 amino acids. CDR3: CASSPPWQGANQPQHF. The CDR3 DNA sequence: TGTGCCAGCAGTCCCCCGTGGCAGGGGGCAAATCAGCCCCAGCATTTT.

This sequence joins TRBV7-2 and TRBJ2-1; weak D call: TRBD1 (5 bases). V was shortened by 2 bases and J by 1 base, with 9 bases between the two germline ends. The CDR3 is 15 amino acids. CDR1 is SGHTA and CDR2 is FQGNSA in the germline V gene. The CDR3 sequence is CASSLMTASYNEQFF. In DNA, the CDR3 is TGTGCCAGCAGCTTAATGACAGCATCCTACAATGAGCAGTTCTTC. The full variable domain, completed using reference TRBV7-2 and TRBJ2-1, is GAGVSQSPSNKVTEKGKDVELRCDPISGHTALYWYRQSLGQGLEFLIYFQGNSAPDKSGLPSDRFSAERTGGSVSTLTIQRTQQEDSAVYLCASSLMTASYNEQFFGPGTRLTVL.

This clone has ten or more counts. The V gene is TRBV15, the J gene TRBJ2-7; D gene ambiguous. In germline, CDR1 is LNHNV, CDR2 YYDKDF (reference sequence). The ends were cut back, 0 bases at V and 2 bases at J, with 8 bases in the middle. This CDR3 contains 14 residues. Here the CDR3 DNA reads TGTGCCACCAGCAGAGATCAAAGGGCCTACGAGCAGTACTTC. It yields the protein CATSRDQRAYEQYF.

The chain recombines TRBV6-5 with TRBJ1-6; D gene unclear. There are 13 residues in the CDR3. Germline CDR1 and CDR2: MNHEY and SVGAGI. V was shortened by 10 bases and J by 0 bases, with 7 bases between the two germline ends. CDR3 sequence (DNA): TGTGCCACCGCAGTCTCCTATAATTCACCCCTCCACTTT. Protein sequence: CATAVSYNSPLHF.

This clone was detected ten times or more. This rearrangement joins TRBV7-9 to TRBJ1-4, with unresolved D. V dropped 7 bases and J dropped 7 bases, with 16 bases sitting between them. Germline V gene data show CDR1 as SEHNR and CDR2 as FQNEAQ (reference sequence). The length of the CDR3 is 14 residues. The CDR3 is CASTPPRVVEKLFF. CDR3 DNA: TGTGCCAGCACCCCACCTAGGGTAGTTGAAAAACTGTTTTTT.

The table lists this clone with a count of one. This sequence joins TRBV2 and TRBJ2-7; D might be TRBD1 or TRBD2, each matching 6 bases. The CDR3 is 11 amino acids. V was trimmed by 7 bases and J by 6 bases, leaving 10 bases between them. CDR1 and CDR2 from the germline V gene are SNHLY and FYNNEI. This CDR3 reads CASMGGGEQYF. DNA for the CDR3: TGTGCCAGCATGGGGGGCGGCGAGCAGTACTTC.

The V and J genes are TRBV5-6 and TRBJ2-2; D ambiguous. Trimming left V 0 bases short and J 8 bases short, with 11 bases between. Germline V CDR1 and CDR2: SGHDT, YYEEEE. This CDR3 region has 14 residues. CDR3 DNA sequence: TGTGCCAGCAGCTTGGTAGGGCGTCGGGGGGAGCTGTTTTTT. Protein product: CASSLVGRRGELFF. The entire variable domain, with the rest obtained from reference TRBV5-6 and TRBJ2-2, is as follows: DAGVTQSPTHLIKTRGQQVTLRCSPKSGHDTVSWYQQALGQGPQFIFQYYEEEERQRGNFPDRFSGHQFPNYSSELNVNALLLGDSALYLCASSLVGRRGELFFGEGSRLTVL.

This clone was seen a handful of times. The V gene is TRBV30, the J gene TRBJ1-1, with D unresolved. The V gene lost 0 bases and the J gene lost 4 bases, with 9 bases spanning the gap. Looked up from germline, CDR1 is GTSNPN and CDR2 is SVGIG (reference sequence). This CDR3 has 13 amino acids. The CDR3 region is CAWSVMSGTEAFF. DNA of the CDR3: TGTGCCTGGAGTGTTATGTCTGGCACTGAAGCTTTCTTT.

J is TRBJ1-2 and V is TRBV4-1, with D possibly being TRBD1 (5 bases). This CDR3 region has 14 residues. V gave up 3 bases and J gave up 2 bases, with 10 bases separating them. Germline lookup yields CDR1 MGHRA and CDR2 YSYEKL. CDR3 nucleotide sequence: TGCGCCAGCAGCCAGGAACAGGTAAACTATGGCTACACCTTC. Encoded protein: CASSQEQVNYGYTF.

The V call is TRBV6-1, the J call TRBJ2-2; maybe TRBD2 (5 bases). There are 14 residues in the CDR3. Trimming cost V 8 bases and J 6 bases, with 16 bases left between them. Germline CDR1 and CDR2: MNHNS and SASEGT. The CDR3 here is CASRNRGQAGELFF. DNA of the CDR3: TGTGCCAGCCGGAATCGGGGTCAGGCCGGGGAGCTGTTTTTT.